This TCR beta chain was identified during a study of T cell responses to AZD1222 COVID-19 vaccine. The study's findings and limits: Regions 160-218 and 743-854 dominated among vaccine-associated CD4 TCRs spanning spike.

The repertoire was sequenced with immunoSEQ multiplex PCR; TCRdb's copy has only in-frame clones and lacks some. The sample lists more than 100,000 clones; more than 75% were seen once. V lost 0 bases, J lost 0 bases, and 6 bases lay in between. CDR3 length equals 15 residues. The germline V gene has CDR1 SGHRS and CDR2 YFSETQ. This clone was seen a single time. Its antigen is unidentified. Sample: peripheral blood, taken on day 0 of AZD1222 vaccination. This sequence joins TRBV5-1 and TRBJ2-2, with D tentatively TRBD1 (5 bases). This TCR came from an adult in good health. In DNA form, the CDR3 reads TGCGCCAGCAGCTTGGACAGGTCGAACACCGGGGAGCTGTTTTTT. This codes for CASSLDRSNTGELFF.